This T cell receptor beta chain came from a study of shared clonotypes between healthy human individuals. Using immunoSEQ multiplex PCR, the repertoire was profiled, and TCRdb retains in-frame clones only, with some absent. The repertoire includes roughly 550,000 clones, around 95% of them detected once, and around 0.11% sits in the top ten. After removal of 2 bases from V and 7 bases from J, the junction contained 8 bases not matched to a gene. Germline values: CDR1 MGHRA, CDR2 YSYEKL. The CDR3 is 15 residues long. CD45RO-negative, CCR7-positively selected cells formed the naive CD8 fraction, excluding terminally differentiated effector memory CD45RA+ cells.

This clonotype was sampled from a woman aged 25-40 years in good health. This chain connects TRBV4-1 to TRBJ2-7, with 10 positions matching TRBD1. Sequencing input: naive CD8+ T cells sorted from blood. In DNA, the CDR3 is TGCGCCAGCAGCCAACTGGGGACAGGGGTTGGGGAGCAGTACTTC. This gives the protein CASSQLGTGVGEQYF.